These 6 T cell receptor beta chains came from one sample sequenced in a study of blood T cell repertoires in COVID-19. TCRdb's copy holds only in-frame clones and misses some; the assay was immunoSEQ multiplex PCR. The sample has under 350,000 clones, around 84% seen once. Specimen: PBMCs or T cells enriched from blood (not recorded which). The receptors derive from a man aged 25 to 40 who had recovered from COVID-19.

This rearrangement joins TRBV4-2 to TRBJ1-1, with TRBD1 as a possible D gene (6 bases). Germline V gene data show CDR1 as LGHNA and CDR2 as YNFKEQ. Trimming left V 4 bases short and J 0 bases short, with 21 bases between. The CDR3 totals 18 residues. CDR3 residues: CASSPDGGAGFMNTEAFF. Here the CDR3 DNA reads TGTGCCAGCAGCCCTGACGGGGGGGCCGGCTTCATGAACACTGAAGCTTTCTTT.

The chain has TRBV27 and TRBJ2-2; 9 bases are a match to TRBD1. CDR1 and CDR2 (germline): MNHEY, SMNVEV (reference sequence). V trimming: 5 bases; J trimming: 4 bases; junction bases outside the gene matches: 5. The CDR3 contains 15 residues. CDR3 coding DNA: TGTGCCAGCAGTATCCGGGACAGGGTCACCGGGGAGCTGTTTTTT. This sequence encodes CASSIRDRVTGELFF.

CDR3 bases: TGTGCCAGCAGCTTCAATCAGATTATCACAGATACGCAGTATTTT. It is translated as CASSFNQIITDTQYF. The V gene is TRBV7-6, the J gene TRBJ2-3; D is uncertain. Trimming took 3 bases from V and 2 from J, leaving 12 bases between them. The CDR3 loop spans 15 amino acids. Looked up from germline, CDR1 is SGHVS and CDR2 is FNYEAQ.

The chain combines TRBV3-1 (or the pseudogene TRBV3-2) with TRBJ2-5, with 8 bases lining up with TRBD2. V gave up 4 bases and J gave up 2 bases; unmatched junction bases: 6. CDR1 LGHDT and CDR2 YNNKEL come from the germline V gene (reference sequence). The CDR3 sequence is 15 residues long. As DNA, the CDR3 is TGTGCCAGCAGCCCGCGGGGGGTACCTCAAGAGACCCAGTACTTC. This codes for CASSPRGVPQETQYF.

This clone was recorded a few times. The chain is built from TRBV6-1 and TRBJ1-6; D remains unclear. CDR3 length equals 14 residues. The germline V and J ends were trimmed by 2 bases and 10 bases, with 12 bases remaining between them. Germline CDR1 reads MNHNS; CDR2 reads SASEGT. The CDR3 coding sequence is TGTGCCAGCAGTGAAATCAGACCGGGGTCACCCCTCCACTTT. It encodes CASSEIRPGSPLHF.

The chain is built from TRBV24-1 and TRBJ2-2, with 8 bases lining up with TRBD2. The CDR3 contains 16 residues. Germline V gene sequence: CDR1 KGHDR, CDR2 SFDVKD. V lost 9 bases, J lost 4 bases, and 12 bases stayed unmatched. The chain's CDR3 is CATLLSGGLATGELFF. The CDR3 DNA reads TGTGCCACCCTCTTGTCGGGAGGGCTAGCCACCGGGGAGCTGTTTTTT.